This entry features one T cell receptor beta chain sequence. The target antigen is unknown. This entry belongs to a study of cytomegalovirus exposure and HLA in healthy donors. Across the study: It was reported in a later analysis that the same platform had been used for the 90 to 150 validation repertoires as for the roughly 670 first-cohort repertoires. Study results and limitations: The majority of TCR sequences were rare, yet some public TCRs appeared in many donors. The study put some 150 TCR beta chains on its list as cytomegalovirus-associated.

CDR1 and CDR2 (germline): KGHSH, LQKENI. The V end lost 4 bases, the J end lost 3 bases, and 9 bases lay between the germline ends. The CDR3 covers 13 residues. Produced via immunoSEQ multiplex PCR; TCRdb's table is partial and in-frame only. The repertoire holds roughly 110,000 clones, about nine tenths seen once, with 1.8% in the top ten. The receptor's source is a woman aged 18-29 years in good health and CMV-seropositive. Sequenced: PBMCs. The chain employs TRBV18 and TRBJ1-1, with unresolved D. This chain's CDR3 is CASSQDTDTEAFF. In DNA, the CDR3 is TGTGCCAGCTCACAGGATACAGACACTGAAGCTTTCTTT.